This T cell receptor beta chain was identified during a study of early stage breast cancer tumors. For the study at large: Average read coverage per sample was approximately 9.4-fold. Study-level findings and limits: Commonly generated sequences made up most enriched TCRB sequences shared between patients.

Germline CDR1 reads DFQATT; CDR2 reads SNEGSKA (reference sequence). The CDR3 sequence is 11 residues long. Trimming left V 5 bases short and J 3 bases short, with 8 bases between. Comment on this clone: The antigen is unknown.

Here immunoSEQ multiplex PCR was the method, and the copy in TCRdb shows in-frame clones only, minus some. Of 65,000 to 75,000 clones in the sample, about 85% were seen once. The gene calls are TRBV20-1 and TRBJ2-7, with D perhaps matching TRBD2 (6 bases). The TCR was taken from a person aged 40 to 49 with breast cancer. Sequencing used blood. The CDR3 is CSARGDYEQYF. CDR3 nucleotide sequence: TGCAGTGCTCGCGGGGACTACGAGCAGTACTTC.